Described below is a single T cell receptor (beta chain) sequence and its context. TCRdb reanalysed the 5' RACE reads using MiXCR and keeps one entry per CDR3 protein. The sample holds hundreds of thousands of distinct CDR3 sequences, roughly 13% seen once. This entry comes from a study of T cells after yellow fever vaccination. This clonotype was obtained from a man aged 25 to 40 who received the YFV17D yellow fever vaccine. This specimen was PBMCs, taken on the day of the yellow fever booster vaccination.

The CDR3 DNA is TGTGCCACCAGTGATCCTCGGGACAGGGGGCAATCTATATCCAACGTCAGCAATCAGCCCCAGCATTTT. Protein sequence: CATSDPRDRGQSISNVSNQPQHF. This rearrangement joins TRBV24-1 to TRBJ1-5, with 12 bases identical to TRBD1. Germline V lookup: CDR1 KGHDR, CDR2 SFDVKD. CDR3 size: 23 residues. V lost 3 bases, J lost 1 base, and 21 bases stayed unmatched.